Listed here is a single TCR beta chain. Data came from immunoSEQ multiplex PCR; TCRdb stores just in-frame clones and leaves some out. Of approximately 130,000 clones detected, about 86% appear once; the ten largest clones hold less than 15%. The sample comes from a study of PD-1 blockade in mismatch repair-deficient tumors. The V and J ends lost 0 bases and 6 bases respectively, with 6 bases between them. CDR1 is PRHDT, CDR2 FYEKMQ, per germline (reference sequence). The CDR3 has 12 residues. Mismatch repair deficiency was confirmed in all patients, by PCR or immunohistochemistry. This TCR was recovered from an adult with mismatch repair-deficient cancer. J is TRBJ2-7 and V is TRBV13; D not resolved. The sequenced sample was peripheral blood, obtained 44 weeks after starting pembrolizumab. The CDR3 DNA reads TGTGCCAGCAGCTTAGGGGGGATCGAGCAGTACTTC. Translation: CASSLGGIEQYF.